This T cell receptor beta chain emerged from a study of early T cells in non-severe SARS-CoV-2 infection. In the study overall: Unsorted whole blood bulk RNA was sequenced, with unpaired chains. General study points: Missing private and CD4 specificities, VDJdb matching favored anti-spike CD8 responses.

Germline loops: CDR1 SGHRS, CDR2 YFSETQ. Between the trimmed V and J ends, which lost 0 bases and 8 bases, there was a span of 8 bases. The CDR3 totals 13 residues. A remark on this clonotype: What it binds is not known.

TCRdb recomputed calls from the 5' RACE reads with MiXCR, one row per CDR3 protein. The sample has more than 50,000 distinct CDR3 sequences; under 15% are singletons. The TCR was taken from an adult who was a healthcare worker with PCR-confirmed SARS-CoV-2 infection or an uninfected control (not recorded which). V and J are TRBV5-1 and TRBJ1-4; D is unresolved. This specimen was whole blood, taken at baseline. CDR3 nucleotides: TGCGCCAGCAGCTTGGTTGGCGGGGAAAAACTGTTTTTT. Its protein is CASSLVGGEKLFF.